This entry features one T cell receptor beta chain sequence. These data belong to a study of control samples from healthy donors and cancer patients. The table came from immunoSEQ multiplex PCR; TCRdb's copy has only in-frame clones and leaves some out. The sample includes about 57,000 clones, 80% to 95% seen only once; the top ten take roughly 0.91%. This CDR3 region has 17 residues. Germline loops: CDR1 KGHSH, CDR2 LQKENI. The ends were cut back, 2 bases at V and 0 bases at J, with 11 bases in the middle. J is TRBJ2-6 and V is TRBV18; a possible D gene is TRBD1 (7 bases). This receptor was obtained from a man aged 30 to 39 with colorectal cancer. Sequences were obtained from PBMCs. The CDR3 nucleotides read TGTGCCAGCTCACCAAGACAGGGAGGCTCTGGGGCCAACGTCCTGACTTTC. Translating gives CASSPRQGGSGANVLTF.